This T cell receptor beta chain was documented in a study of vaccination effects on CD4 cells after COVID-19 (dated by TCRdb to between 2021 and 2023). With regard to the full study: Across the study, the median time from the second dose to post-vaccine sampling was 72 days (range 14 to 241). In both COVID-19 convalescent patients and infection-naive vaccine recipients, the study compared SARS-CoV-2 spike-specific CD4+ TCR repertoires from before mRNA vaccination with those from after it. Cultures from other donors in the study were sequenced with the Oncomine TCR Beta short-read assay on an Illumina iSeq 100. The full study included some eleven COVID-19 convalescent patients and a handful of SARS-CoV-2-naive healthy vaccine recipients. Findings and caveats that apply to the study as a whole: Marked clonal contraction was observed in both infection-induced and vaccine-induced clones at late post-vaccination timepoints, consistent with waning T cell responses. Limitations of the study were the small number of convalescent patients and the absence of early post-infection timepoints. Among healthy vaccine recipients, nearly all vaccine-induced clones were SARS-CoV-2 mono-reactive, and just 1 of 255 was cross-reactive with common cold coronaviruses.

CDR1 and CDR2, per the germline V gene (reference sequence), are MNHEY and SMNVEV. Its CDR3 holds 16 amino acids, cysteine through phenylalanine. CDR3 DNA is the only sequence kept; it has 48 bases, read in frame from the first base. V loses 4 bases of germline sequence and J loses 0 bases, and the interval between the two ends is 13 bases. Receptor libraries were prepared by the immunoSEQ multiplex PCR assay. DNA from the cultured, isolated CD4+ T cells was subjected to TCR beta CDR3 sequencing. In the original analysis: Non-productive TCR sequences were discarded, and reads were trimmed to the CDR3 region, with only CDR3s of 7 or more amino acids retained. Antigen-specific clonotypes were identified with the MANAFEST web app by comparing expansion in peptide wells against reference cultures. To count as positive, a clone had to show expansion at FDR<0.05 compared with the reference and with all other wells, an odds ratio above 5, and a frequency above 0.1% in two replicate wells. A clonotype was defined as cross-reactive if the clonotype was significantly expanded both in SARS-CoV-2 spike wells and in at least one common cold coronavirus spike condition. CDR3 similarity was assessed by Levenshtein distance using the stringdist R package, and unrooted trees were constructed with ape in R 3.6.1. TCRdb obtained this table from immuneACCESS and retained in-frame rearrangements with V and J assigned. These tables miss some clones; where compared with another copy, unresolved V genes account for less than half of the shortfall, and the remainder is unexplained. V and J calls plus clone size are reproduced from that table; the DNA served to infer D and trimming. Counted in this sample were 25,000 to 30,000 clones; over 65% of them appeared once. In total, the top ten clones hold approximately 10% of the sample.

In the ViraFEST assay, PBMC were stimulated with viral peptide pools, and antigen-specific CD4+ T cell clonotypes were then identified by expansion using TCR sequencing. After around 11 days of culture, CD4+ T cells were isolated with the EasySep CD4+ T cell isolation kit. Each participant received two doses of an mRNA SARS-CoV-2 vaccine, either BNT162b2 or mRNA-1273. The absence of prior SARS-CoV-2 infection in healthy vaccine recipients was confirmed by negative nucleocapsid antibodies before and after vaccination. Approximately 2.1 million PBMC per well were cultured in IMDM with about 5.1% human AB serum, around 9.1 IU/ml IL-2 and gentamicin, plus 10 ug/ml peptides. On days 3 and 7, half of the culture medium was replaced with fresh IL-2-containing medium. Unless noted otherwise, every peptide stimulation condition was grown in triplicate wells. PBMC were separated from whole blood using Ficoll-Paque Plus gradient centrifugation and were then either cryopreserved at -140C or used fresh. Overlapping peptide pools spanned the spike proteins of SARS-CoV-2 and the common cold coronaviruses HCoV-NL63, HCoV-OC43 and HCoV-229E. Genomic DNA was extracted from cultured CD4+ T cells with the QIAamp micro DNA kit.

To note about this clone: There is no known antigen for this receptor. The input lacks base qualities; no much larger clone sits a single base away.

This clonotype was obtained from a human donor who received a COVID-19 vaccine. This chain is built from TRBV27 and TRBJ2-1; the D gene is perhaps TRBD2, from 6 matching bases. The input for sequencing was CD4+ T cells from PBMCs cultured with HCoV-NL63 spike peptides, taken after COVID-19 vaccination. What the cell subset or site label conveys for this sample: HCoV-NL63 spike overlapping peptide pool stimulation. The CDR3: CASSYSGWSSYNEQFF. The DNA sequence is given as TGTGCCAGCAGTTATAGCGGATGGAGCTCCTACAATGAGCAGTTCTTC.